One and the same sample provided the 18 T cell receptor beta chains below, sequenced in a study of blood T cell repertoires in COVID-19. Data came from immunoSEQ multiplex PCR; TCRdb stores just in-frame clones and leaves some out. This sample has some 400,000 clones; around 89% occur once, and the top ten carry 1.1%. Sample: PBMCs or T cells enriched from blood (not recorded which). The receptors originated from a man between 25 and 39 years old who had recovered from COVID-19.

The chain recombines TRBV5-1 with TRBJ2-3; 7 nucleotides match TRBD1. CDR1 and CDR2 from the germline V gene are SGHRS and YFSETQ. V shed 7 bases, J shed 1 base, and the junction held 6 bases outside the gene matches. This CDR3 has 14 residues. The CDR3 coding sequence is TGCGCCAGCGGCAGAGGACAGGGCACAGATACGCAGTATTTT. Translating gives CASGRGQGTDTQYF.

The chain has TRBV7-8 and TRBJ1-1; TRBD1 matches 7 bases. The CDR3 is made up of 16 amino acids. In germline, CDR1 is SGHVS, CDR2 FQNEAQ. With 5 bases clipped from V and 4 bases from J, the junction kept 13 bases outside the gene matches. As DNA, the CDR3 is TGTGCCAGCAGCCGAGGTGGAGGGGGCTTGGTCACTGAAGCTTTCTTT. Translated, it gives CASSRGGGGLVTEAFF. Based on the CDR3 plus reference TRBV7-8 and TRBJ1-1, the full variable domain is GAGVSQSPRYKVAKRGQDVALRCDPISGHVSLFWYQQALGQGPEFLTYFQNEAQLDKSGLPSDRFFAERPEGSVSTLKIQRTQQEDSAVYLCASSRGGGGLVTEAFFGQGTRLTVV.

CDR3 loop: CASRRGRGLDEQFF. CDR3 nucleotide sequence: TGCGCCAGTAGGAGGGGTCGTGGTTTGGATGAGCAGTTCTTC. The rearrangement uses TRBV5-1 and TRBJ2-1, with a possible D match to TRBD2 (6 bases). With 8 bases removed from V and 8 bases from J, the gap between germline ends came to 20 bases. This CDR3 has 14 residues. CDR1 and CDR2 (germline): SGHRS, YFSETQ.

DNA for the CDR3: TGTGCCAGCAGCCCGGACTCACTAGCGGGAGGACGAGAGCAGTACTTC. Translating gives CASSPDSLAGGREQYF. The V call is TRBV7-2, the J call TRBJ2-7; 12 bases agree with TRBD2. Per the germline V gene, CDR1 is SGHTA and CDR2 is FQGNSA. The CDR3 length is 16 residues. With V trimmed by 5 bases and J by 7 bases, 12 bases remained unmatched.

The V call is TRBV11-2, the J call TRBJ2-3; 12 nucleotides line up with TRBD2. CDR1 SGHAT and CDR2 FQNNGV come from the germline V gene. This CDR3 has 15 amino acids. Trimming at V came to 5 bases and at J to 4 bases, leaving 4 bases not matched to a gene. The CDR3 loop reads CASSRTSGNSDTQYF. Here the CDR3 DNA reads TGTGCCAGCAGCAGGACTAGCGGGAATTCAGATACGCAGTATTTT.

The chain couples TRBV28 to TRBJ1-2; TRBD1 aligns across 7 bases. Losses at the gene ends were 3 bases for V and 8 bases for J; bases not matched to a gene: 9. Germline V CDR1 and CDR2: MDHEN, SYDVKM. The CDR3 is 14 residues long. The CDR3 DNA follows: TGTGCCAGCAGTTTGTCCAGGGGGGTAGGAGGCTACACCTTC. Amino acid sequence: CASSLSRGVGGYTF.

This sequence joins TRBV7-2 and TRBJ2-7, with D possibly matching TRBD2 (6 bases). With 2 bases removed from V and 2 bases from J, the gap between germline ends came to 19 bases. Germline V CDR1 and CDR2: SGHTA, FQGNSA. CDR3 size: 17 residues. This chain's CDR3 is CASSLRMLAERPYEQYF. CDR3 DNA sequence: TGTGCCAGCAGCTTAAGAATGTTAGCGGAACGCCCCTACGAGCAGTACTTC.

The V gene is TRBV24-1, the J gene TRBJ2-1; 9 positions agree with TRBD1. V trimming: 9 bases; J trimming: 7 bases; junction bases outside the gene matches: 6. Germline-derived CDR1 and CDR2 are KGHDR and SFDVKD. The CDR3 covers 13 residues. The CDR3, as DNA: TGTGCCACCCGCGACAGGGGGAAGAATGAGCAGTTCTTC. This encodes CATRDRGKNEQFF.

This chain connects TRBV19 to TRBJ1-5; 9 positions agree with TRBD1. V lost 6 bases, J lost 4 bases, and 4 bases stayed unmatched. Germline CDR1 is LNHDA and CDR2 is SQIVND (reference sequence). This CDR3 spans 14 amino acids. This CDR3 is CASRRQGENQPQHF. As DNA, the CDR3 is TGTGCCAGTAGAAGACAGGGGGAAAATCAGCCCCAGCATTTT.

The chain joins TRBV23-1 to TRBJ1-4; D is ambiguous. TRBV23-1 is designated an ORF whose function remains uncertain. Trimming left V 0 bases short and J 6 bases short, with 20 bases between. The CDR3 consists of 18 residues. The CDR3 DNA reads TGCGCCAGCAGTCAATCTCTTGCCGGATTCTTTGCGGATGAAAAACTGTTTTTT. Translation: CASSQSLAGFFADEKLFF.

The table lists this clone with a count of one. CDR3 DNA sequence: TGCGCCAGCAGTGGCCTTGCGGGAGCGAACTACAATGAGCAGTTCTTC. This sequence encodes CASSGLAGANYNEQFF. The chain combines TRBV10-2 with TRBJ2-1, with 7 bases fitting TRBD2. Germline V gives CDR1 WSHSY, CDR2 SAAADI. This CDR3 is built from 16 residues. V shed 4 bases, J shed 3 bases, and the junction held 9 bases outside the gene matches.

This clone was found a few times. CDR3 protein: CASKPGGGPEAFF. The CDR3 bases are TGTGCCAGTAAACCCGGGGGAGGGCCCGAAGCTTTCTTT. The gene calls are TRBV19 and TRBJ1-1, with TRBD1 as a possible D gene (5 bases). This CDR3 region has 13 residues. The V end lost 7 bases, the J end lost 8 bases, and 17 bases lay between the germline ends. CDR1 and CDR2 (germline): LNHDA, SQIVND (reference sequence).

The table lists this clone with a count of one. The genes are TRBV27 and TRBJ1-4, with 7 bases that match TRBD1. The CDR3 consists of 13 residues. Germline V lookup: CDR1 MNHEY, CDR2 SMNVEV (reference sequence). V was pared by 7 bases and J by 8 bases, with 7 bases of the junction left unmatched. DNA for the CDR3: TGTGCCAGCAAACGACAGGGTGACGAAAAACTGTTTTTT. Its translation is CASKRQGDEKLFF.

The chain employs TRBV6-4 and TRBJ1-1; D gene unclear. Germline CDR1 is MRHNA and CDR2 is SNTAGT. The V end lost 2 bases, the J end lost 0 bases, and 10 bases lay between the germline ends. The CDR3 covers 15 residues. The CDR3 here is CASSDTANMNTEAFF. The DNA of the CDR3 is TGTGCCAGCAGTGACACAGCAAACATGAACACTGAAGCTTTCTTT.

The rearrangement joins TRBV19 to TRBJ1-6, with D perhaps TRBD1 (5 bases). The germline CDR1 and CDR2 sequences are LNHDA and SQIVND (reference sequence). Trimming stripped 9 bases from V and 7 bases from J, with 13 bases between. The length of the CDR3 is 13 residues. The CDR3 sequence is CASARDSNSPLHF. The CDR3 DNA reads TGTGCCAGCGCTCGGGACTCCAATTCACCCCTCCACTTT. The variable domain in full, completed from reference TRBV19 and TRBJ1-6, reads DGGITQSPKYLFRKEGQNVTLSCEQNLNHDAMYWYRQDPGQGLRLIYYSQIVNDFQKGDIAEGYSVSREKKESFPLTVTSAQKNPTAFYLCASARDSNSPLHFGNGTRLTVT.

The chain uses TRBV12-3 or TRBV12-4 and TRBJ1-3, with D uncertain. The CDR3 covers 13 residues. Trimming took off 5 bases at V and 4 bases at J, with 9 bases between the two ends. CDR3 residues: CASSPYRGNTIYF. The CDR3 region has the DNA TGTGCCAGCAGTCCCTACCGAGGAAACACCATATATTTT.

V gene TRBV6-5 combines with J gene TRBJ1-1; D not certain. Trimming left V 8 bases short and J 1 base short, with 14 bases between. This CDR3 comprises 14 residues. Germline CDR1 MNHEY, CDR2 SVGAGI. The CDR3 nucleotides are TGTGCCAGCTCAACTCGGGGTAGGAACACTGAAGCTTTCTTT. Its translation: CASSTRGRNTEAFF.

On this clone: Other nucleotide sequences from this sample produce the same CDR3. The chain employs TRBV13 and TRBJ2-2, with 12 nucleotides matching TRBD2. The CDR3 totals 16 residues. Germline V gives CDR1 PRHDT, CDR2 FYEKMQ (reference sequence). V dropped 4 bases and J dropped 4; count of bases not matched to a gene: 4. The DNA of the CDR3 is TGTGCCAGCAGCTCTCGACTAGCGGGAGTCACCGGGGAGCTGTTTTTT. Translating gives CASSSRLAGVTGELFF. Full variable domain (outside the CDR3, taken from reference TRBV13 and TRBJ2-2): AAGVIQSPRHLIKEKRETATLKCYPIPRHDTVYWYQQGPGQDPQFLISFYEKMQSDKGSIPDRFSAQQFSDYHSELNMSSLELGDSALYFCASSSRLAGVTGELFFGEGSRLTVL.